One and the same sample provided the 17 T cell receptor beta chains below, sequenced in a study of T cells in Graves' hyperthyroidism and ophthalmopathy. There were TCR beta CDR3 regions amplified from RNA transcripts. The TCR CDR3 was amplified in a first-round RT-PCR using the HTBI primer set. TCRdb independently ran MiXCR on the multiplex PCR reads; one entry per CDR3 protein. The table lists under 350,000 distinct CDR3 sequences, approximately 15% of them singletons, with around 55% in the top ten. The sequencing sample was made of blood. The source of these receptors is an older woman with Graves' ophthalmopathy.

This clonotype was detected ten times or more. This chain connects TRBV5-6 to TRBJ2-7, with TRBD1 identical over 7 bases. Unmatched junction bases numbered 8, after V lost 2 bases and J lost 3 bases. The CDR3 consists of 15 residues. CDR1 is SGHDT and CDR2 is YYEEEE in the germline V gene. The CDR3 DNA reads TGTGCCAGCAGCTTCTACGACAGGGCAGGCTACGAGCAGTACTTC. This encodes CASSFYDRAGYEQYF.

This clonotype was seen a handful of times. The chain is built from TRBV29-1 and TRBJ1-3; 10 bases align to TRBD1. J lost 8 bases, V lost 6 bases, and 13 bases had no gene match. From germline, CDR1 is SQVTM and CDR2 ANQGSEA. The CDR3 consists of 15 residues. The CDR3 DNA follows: TGCAGCGTCAAACTGGGGGGACAGGGGAGTCACACCATATATTTT. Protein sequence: CSVKLGGQGSHTIYF. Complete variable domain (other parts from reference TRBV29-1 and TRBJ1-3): SAVISQKPSRDICQRGTSLTIQCQVDSQVTMMFWYRQQPGQSLTLIATANQGSEATYESGFVIDKFPISRPNLTFSTLTVSNMSPEDSSIYLCSVKLGGQGSHTIYFGEGSWLTVV.

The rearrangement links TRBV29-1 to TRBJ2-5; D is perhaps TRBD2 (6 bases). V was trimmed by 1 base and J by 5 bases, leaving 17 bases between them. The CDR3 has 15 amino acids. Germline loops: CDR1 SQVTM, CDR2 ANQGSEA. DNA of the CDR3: TGCAGCGTTGAAGTACATTTACGGGGGATGGAGACCCAGTACTTC. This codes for CSVEVHLRGMETQYF.

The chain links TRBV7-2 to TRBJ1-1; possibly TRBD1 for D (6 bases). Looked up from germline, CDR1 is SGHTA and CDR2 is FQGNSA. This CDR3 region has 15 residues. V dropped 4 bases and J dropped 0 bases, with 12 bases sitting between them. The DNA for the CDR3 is TGTGCCAGCAGCTCCTACAGGGCCATGAACACTGAAGCTTTCTTT. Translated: CASSSYRAMNTEAFF.

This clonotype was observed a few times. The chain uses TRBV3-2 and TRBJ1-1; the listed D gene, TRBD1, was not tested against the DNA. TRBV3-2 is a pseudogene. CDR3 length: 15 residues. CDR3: CASSQSTGRNTEAFF. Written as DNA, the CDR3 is TGTGCCAGCAGTCAATCAACAGGGCGTAACACTGAAGCTTTCTTT.

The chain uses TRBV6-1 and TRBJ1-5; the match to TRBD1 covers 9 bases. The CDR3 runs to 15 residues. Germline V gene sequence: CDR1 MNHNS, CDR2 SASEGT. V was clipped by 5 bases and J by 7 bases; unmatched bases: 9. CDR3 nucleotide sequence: TGTGCCAGCAGTCGCGGGACAGGGTTCGACCAGCCCCAGCATTTT. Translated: CASSRGTGFDQPQHF.

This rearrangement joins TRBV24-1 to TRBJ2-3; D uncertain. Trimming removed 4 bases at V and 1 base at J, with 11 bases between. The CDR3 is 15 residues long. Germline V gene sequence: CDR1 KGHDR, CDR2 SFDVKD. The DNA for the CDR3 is TGTGCCACCAGTGAGGAAGGGATGGGCACAGATACGCAGTATTTT. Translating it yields CATSEEGMGTDTQYF.

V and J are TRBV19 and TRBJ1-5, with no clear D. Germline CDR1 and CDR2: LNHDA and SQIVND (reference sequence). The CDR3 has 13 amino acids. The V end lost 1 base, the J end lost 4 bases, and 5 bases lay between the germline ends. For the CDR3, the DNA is TGTGCCAGTAGTATAGGGAAGAATCAGCCCCAGCATTTT. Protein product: CASSIGKNQPQHF. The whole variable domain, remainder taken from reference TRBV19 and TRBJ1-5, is DGGITQSPKYLFRKEGQNVTLSCEQNLNHDAMYWYRQDPGQGLRLIYYSQIVNDFQKGDIAEGYSVSREKKESFPLTVTSAQKNPTAFYLCASSIGKNQPQHFGDGTRLSIL.

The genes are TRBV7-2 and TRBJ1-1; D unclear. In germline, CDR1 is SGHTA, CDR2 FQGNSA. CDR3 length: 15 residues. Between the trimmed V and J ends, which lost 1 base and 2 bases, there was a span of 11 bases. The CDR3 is CASSLGGFGNTEAFF. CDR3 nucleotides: TGTGCCAGCAGCTTAGGGGGTTTCGGTAACACTGAAGCTTTCTTT.

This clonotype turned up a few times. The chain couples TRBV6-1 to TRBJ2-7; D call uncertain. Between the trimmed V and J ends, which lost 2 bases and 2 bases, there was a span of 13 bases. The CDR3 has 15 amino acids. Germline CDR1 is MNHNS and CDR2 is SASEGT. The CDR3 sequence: CASSERRGPPYEQYF. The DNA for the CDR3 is TGTGCCAGCAGTGAACGGAGAGGTCCTCCCTACGAGCAGTACTTC.

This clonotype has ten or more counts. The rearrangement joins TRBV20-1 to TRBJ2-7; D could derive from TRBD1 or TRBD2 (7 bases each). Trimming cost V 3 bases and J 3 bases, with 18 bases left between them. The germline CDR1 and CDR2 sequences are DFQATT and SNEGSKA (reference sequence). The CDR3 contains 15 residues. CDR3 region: CSARGGAGGYYEQYF. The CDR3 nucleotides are TGCAGTGCTAGGGGAGGGGCAGGGGGTTACTACGAGCAGTACTTC.

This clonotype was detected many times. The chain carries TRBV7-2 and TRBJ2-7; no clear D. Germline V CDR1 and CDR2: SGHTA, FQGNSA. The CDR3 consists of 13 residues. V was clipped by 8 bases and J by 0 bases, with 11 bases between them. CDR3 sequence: CASATQSSYEQYF. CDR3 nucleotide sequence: TGTGCCAGCGCGACACAGAGCTCCTACGAGCAGTACTTC.

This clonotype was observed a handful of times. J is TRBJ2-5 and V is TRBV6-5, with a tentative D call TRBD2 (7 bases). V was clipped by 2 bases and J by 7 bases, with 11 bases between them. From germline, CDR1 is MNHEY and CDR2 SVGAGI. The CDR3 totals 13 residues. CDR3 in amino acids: CASSYGGGGTQYF. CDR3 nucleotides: TGTGCCAGCAGTTACGGGGGGGGCGGGACCCAGTACTTC.

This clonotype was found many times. DNA of the CDR3: TGTGCCAGCAGATCCGCGGTCCTCACATCCCAGCGTCACACCGGGGAGCTGTTTTTT. It encodes CASRSAVLTSQRHTGELFF. This chain connects TRBV7-9 to TRBJ2-2, with D unresolved. The CDR3 covers 19 residues. Trimming cost V 6 bases and J 3 bases, with 26 bases left between them. The germline V gene encodes CDR1 SEHNR and CDR2 FQNEAQ (reference sequence).

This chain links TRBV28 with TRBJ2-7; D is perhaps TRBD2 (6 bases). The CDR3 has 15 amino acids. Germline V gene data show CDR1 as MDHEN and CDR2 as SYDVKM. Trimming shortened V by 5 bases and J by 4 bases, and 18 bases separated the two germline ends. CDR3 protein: CASSRLRGNLYEQYF. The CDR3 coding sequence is TGTGCCAGCAGTCGGCTTCGGGGGAACCTTTACGAGCAGTACTTC.

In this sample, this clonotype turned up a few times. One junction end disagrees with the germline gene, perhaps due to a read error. The CDR3 sequence is CSARGGRGETQYF. CDR3 nucleotide sequence: TGCAGTGCCAGAGGGGGCCGGGGGGAGACCCAGTACTTC. V and J are TRBV20-1 and TRBJ2-5; D is possibly TRBD1 (7 bases). Germline CDR1 DFQATT, CDR2 SNEGSKA (reference sequence). The CDR3 loop spans 13 amino acids.

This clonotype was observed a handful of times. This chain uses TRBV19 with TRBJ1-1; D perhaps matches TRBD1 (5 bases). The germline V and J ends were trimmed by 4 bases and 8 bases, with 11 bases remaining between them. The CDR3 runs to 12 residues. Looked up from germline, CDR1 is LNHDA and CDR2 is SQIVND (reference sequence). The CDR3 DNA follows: TGTGCCAGTAGTACCTGGGGGACGGAAGCTTTCTTT. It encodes CASSTWGTEAFF.